Shown below are 5 T cell receptor beta chains from a single sample sequenced in a study of T cells in Graves' hyperthyroidism and ophthalmopathy. Amplification targeted TCR beta CDR3 regions from RNA transcripts. Carried out on the TCR CDR3, a first-round RT-PCR used the HTBI primer set. TCRdb reanalysed the multiplex PCR reads using MiXCR and keeps one entry per CDR3 protein. The data show roughly 520,000 distinct CDR3 sequences, around 22% seen once. Sequencing was carried out using blood. All receptors derive from a woman aged 25 to 39 with Graves' ophthalmopathy.

In this sample, this clonotype turned up many times. The chain employs TRBV6-2 or TRBV6-3 and TRBJ1-2; D remains unclear. V was trimmed by 7 bases and J by 0 bases, leaving 21 bases between them. Germline loops: CDR1 MNHEY, CDR2 SVGEGT. This CDR3 is 17 amino acids long. The CDR3 here is CASTKTEGSLANYGYTF. In DNA, the CDR3 is TGTGCCAGCACCAAAACGGAGGGATCCCTAGCTAACTATGGCTACACCTTC.

This clonotype was seen a few times. V is TRBV18 and J is TRBJ1-1; unclear D gene. The CDR3 extends over 11 amino acids. Trimming pared 3 bases from V and 12 bases from J, leaving 11 bases between. In germline, CDR1 is KGHSH, CDR2 LQKENI. CDR3 sequence: CASSPDSSPFF. For the CDR3, the DNA is TGTGCCAGCTCACCCGATAGTAGCCCTTTCTTT.

The V gene is TRBV7-8, the J gene TRBJ2-5; maybe TRBD2 (6 bases). The CDR3 covers 17 residues. CDR1 and CDR2 (germline): SGHVS, FQNEAQ. V gave up 4 bases and J gave up 1 base, with 19 bases separating them. CDR3 nucleotides: TGTGCCAGCAGCTATAAGACGGAGGGAGCCTCCCAAGAGACCCAGTACTTC. Its translation is CASSYKTEGASQETQYF.

This clonotype was seen at least ten times. The chain couples TRBV10-3 to TRBJ1-5; perhaps TRBD1 as D (5 bases). V was shortened by 2 bases and J by 9 bases, with 8 bases between the two germline ends. The CDR3 totals 12 residues. CDR1 and CDR2 (germline): ENHRY, SYGVKD. CDR3 sequence reads: CAISEGGWPQHF. CDR3 sequence (DNA): TGTGCCATCAGTGAGGGGGGATGGCCCCAGCATTTT.

This clonotype has at least ten counts. This chain uses TRBV6-5 with TRBJ2-7, with unresolved D. The CDR3 has 13 amino acids. CDR1 and CDR2 (germline): MNHEY, SVGAGI. Deletions cut 2 bases from V and 3 bases from J, with 8 bases between. The CDR3: CASSYDFDYEQYF. Written as DNA, the CDR3 is TGTGCCAGCAGTTACGATTTCGACTACGAGCAGTACTTC.